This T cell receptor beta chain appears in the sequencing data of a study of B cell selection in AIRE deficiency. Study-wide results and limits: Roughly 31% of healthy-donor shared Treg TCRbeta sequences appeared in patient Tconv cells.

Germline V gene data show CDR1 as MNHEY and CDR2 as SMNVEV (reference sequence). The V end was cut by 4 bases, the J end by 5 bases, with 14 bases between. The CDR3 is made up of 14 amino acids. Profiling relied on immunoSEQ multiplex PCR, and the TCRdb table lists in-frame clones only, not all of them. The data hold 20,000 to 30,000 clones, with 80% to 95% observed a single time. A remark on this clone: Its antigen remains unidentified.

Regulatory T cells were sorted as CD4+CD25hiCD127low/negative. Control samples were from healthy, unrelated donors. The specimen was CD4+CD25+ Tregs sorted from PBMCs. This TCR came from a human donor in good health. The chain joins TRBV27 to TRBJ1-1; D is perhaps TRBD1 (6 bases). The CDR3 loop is CASSSGGRNTEAFF. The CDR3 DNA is TGTGCCAGCAGTTCCGGGGGCAGAAATACTGAAGCTTTCTTT.